A single sample is the source of the 22 T cell receptor beta chains below, sequenced in a study of shared T cell receptors in the human thymus. Profiling relied on immunoSEQ multiplex PCR, and the TCRdb table lists in-frame clones only, not all of them. Found here are approximately 760,000 clones, 70% to 90% of them singletons; the top ten hold about 0.011%. A further study also used this sample, focusing on human thymus T cells.

The specimen was thymocytes. The receptors come from a girl less than two years old with a congenital heart defect.

V and J are TRBV18 and TRBJ1-1; TRBD1 matches 7 bases. Losses at the gene ends were 3 bases for V and 4 bases for J; bases not matched to a gene: 14. The CDR3 spans 17 residues. Per the germline V gene, CDR1 is KGHSH and CDR2 is LQKENI. The CDR3 here is CASSPTQGRSPGTEAFF. CDR3 coding DNA: TGTGCCAGCTCACCGACACAGGGGCGCTCCCCTGGCACTGAAGCTTTCTTT.

V is TRBV5-8 and J is TRBJ2-5; 7 bases agree with TRBD1. CDR1 and CDR2 (germline): SGHTS, YDEGEE. This CDR3 is built from 15 residues. Trimming removed 0 bases from V and 1 base from J; junction bases left unmatched: 3. As DNA, the CDR3 is TGTGCCAGCAGCTTGGTCAGGGGGTTCCAAGAGACCCAGTACTTC. Translated, it gives CASSLVRGFQETQYF.

This chain links TRBV21-1 with TRBJ2-3; TRBD1 reflects the table's D call only, with no check against the DNA. TRBV21-1 is termed a pseudogene. The CDR3 is made up of 20 amino acids. The CDR3 is CASSKNLQDSRTPLVNTQYF. The CDR3 DNA is TGTGCCAGCAGCAAAAACCTTCAGGACAGTAGAACACCTCTCGTTAATACGCAGTATTTT.

The J gene is TRBJ1-2, the V gene TRBV7-9, with 10 bases that match TRBD1. Trimming cost V 4 bases and J 8 bases; bases outside gene matches: 10. Germline V gives CDR1 SEHNR, CDR2 FQNEAQ (reference sequence). This CDR3 is built from 15 residues. The chain's CDR3 is CASSWKTGGAGGYTF. CDR3 coding DNA: TGTGCCAGCAGCTGGAAGACAGGGGGCGCGGGAGGCTACACCTTC.

The CDR3 protein is CASRKGLAGGETQYF. The CDR3 DNA is TGCGCCAGCAGAAAGGGACTAGCGGGAGGAGAGACCCAGTACTTC. This chain joins TRBV5-1 and TRBJ2-5; TRBD2 agrees at 15 bases. From germline, CDR1 is SGHRS and CDR2 YFSETQ. The CDR3 totals 15 residues. J lost 4 bases, V lost 5 bases, and 3 bases had no gene match.

The genes are TRBV6-4 and TRBJ1-1; TRBD1 might be the D (6 bases). Deletions cut 0 bases from V and 1 base from J, with 9 bases between. The germline gives CDR1 MRHNA, CDR2 SNTAGT. The CDR3 totals 15 residues. CDR3 DNA: TGTGCCAGCAGTGACTCGACAGGCCAGAACACTGAAGCTTTCTTT. Translated, it gives CASSDSTGQNTEAFF.

The rearrangement joins TRBV6-5 to TRBJ1-2; D may be TRBD1 (5 bases). This CDR3 spans 14 amino acids. Germline lookup yields CDR1 MNHEY and CDR2 SVGAGI. Trimming removed 2 bases at V and 6 bases at J, with 13 bases between. CDR3 in amino acids: CASSYGGEGNGYTF. The CDR3 region has the DNA TGTGCCAGCAGTTACGGGGGGGAGGGAAATGGCTACACCTTC.

This clone was counted only a few times. This chain uses TRBV7-2 with TRBJ1-6; no clear D gene. The CDR3 covers 15 residues. Germline CDR1 reads SGHTA; CDR2 reads FQGNSA. Trimming cost V 5 bases and J 3 bases, with 11 bases left between them. DNA of the CDR3: TGTGCCAGCAGCCAGCGACGGTTCTATAATTCACCCCTCCACTTT. This encodes CASSQRRFYNSPLHF. Looking up the rest from reference TRBV7-2 and TRBJ1-6 gives the full variable domain: GAGVSQSPSNKVTEKGKDVELRCDPISGHTALYWYRQSLGQGLEFLIYFQGNSAPDKSGLPSDRFSAERTGGSVSTLTIQRTQQEDSAVYLCASSQRRFYNSPLHFGNGTRLTVT.

The chain carries TRBV25-1 and TRBJ1-4; possibly TRBD1 for D (5 bases). V was cut by 4 bases and J by 13 bases, with 22 bases left in between. Germline CDR1 MGHDK, CDR2 SYGVNS. This CDR3 has 15 amino acids. CDR3 DNA: TGTGCCAGCAGTGGAACAGGAGAAAAAATGAAAAGACTGTTTTTT. Encoded protein: CASSGTGEKMKRLFF.

The chain joins TRBV2 to TRBJ1-1; TRBD1 aligns across 7 bases. J was trimmed by 4 bases and V by 6 bases; bases with no gene match: 26. Germline V CDR1 and CDR2: SNHLY, FYNNEI. The CDR3 has 20 residues. The CDR3 sequence is CASSGKSEKATRQGGTEAFF. The CDR3 coding sequence is TGTGCCAGCAGCGGAAAATCGGAGAAAGCGACCAGACAGGGTGGCACTGAAGCTTTCTTT. The whole variable domain, remainder taken from reference TRBV2 and TRBJ1-1, is EPEVTQTPSHQVTQMGQEVILRCVPISNHLYFYWYRQILGQKVEFLVSFYNNEISEKSEIFDDQFSVERPDGSNFTLKIRSTKLEDSAMYFCASSGKSEKATRQGGTEAFFGQGTRLTVV.

The chain employs TRBV6-6 and TRBJ2-5, with D perhaps TRBD2 (5 bases). The CDR3 contains 14 residues. V was trimmed by 4 bases and J by 1 base, leaving 10 bases between them. In germline, CDR1 is MNHNY, CDR2 SVGAGI (reference sequence). CDR3 DNA sequence: TGTGCCAGCAGTTTCGGACTGATCCAAGAGACCCAGTACTTC. Its translation is CASSFGLIQETQYF.

This rearrangement joins TRBV4-1 to TRBJ1-4; TRBD1 is a possible D gene (5 bases). The CDR3 extends over 15 amino acids. V was cut by 0 bases and J by 5 bases, with 10 bases left in between. Germline V CDR1 and CDR2: MGHRA, YSYEKL. CDR3 bases: TGCGCCAGCAGCCAAGAAGACAGTAGAAATGAAAAACTGTTTTTT. Its translation is CASSQEDSRNEKLFF.

J is TRBJ2-7 and V is TRBV7-8; 11 bases line up with TRBD2. The CDR3 has 17 residues. V was clipped by 1 base and J by 3 bases; unmatched bases: 8. Germline values: CDR1 SGHVS, CDR2 FQNEAQ. CDR3 sequence: CASSLGGLAGGRYEQYF. The CDR3 DNA sequence: TGTGCCAGCAGCTTAGGAGGGCTAGCGGGGGGCCGCTACGAGCAGTACTTC.

CDR3 region: CASSPRTAQGPSTDTQYF. In DNA form, the CDR3 reads TGCGCCAGCAGCCCCCGTACCGCTCAGGGGCCTAGCACAGATACGCAGTATTTT. The V gene is TRBV5-1, the J gene TRBJ2-3, with D possibly matching TRBD1 (6 bases). With 4 bases removed from V and 0 bases from J, the gap between germline ends came to 21 bases. The CDR3 contains 18 residues. Germline V gene lookup returns CDR1 SGHRS and CDR2 YFSETQ.

The chain joins TRBV2 to TRBJ1-1; 7 bases match TRBD1. The CDR3 is made up of 17 amino acids. Germline loops: CDR1 SNHLY, CDR2 FYNNEI. Trimming removed 8 bases from V and 4 bases from J; junction bases left unmatched: 19. The CDR3 DNA is TGTGCCAGCCGAAGGGAACCTACAGGGGTGAAGGTCACTGAAGCTTTCTTT. It encodes CASRREPTGVKVTEAFF. The full variable domain, its missing parts supplied by reference TRBV2 and TRBJ1-1, is EPEVTQTPSHQVTQMGQEVILRCVPISNHLYFYWYRQILGQKVEFLVSFYNNEISEKSEIFDDQFSVERPDGSNFTLKIRSTKLEDSAMYFCASRREPTGVKVTEAFFGQGTRLTVV.

This chain links TRBV27 with TRBJ2-1; TRBD2 aligns across 10 bases. Germline-derived CDR1 and CDR2 are MNHEY and SMNVEV (reference sequence). The CDR3 is made up of 16 amino acids. V trimming: 4 bases; J trimming: 9 bases; junction bases outside the gene matches: 12. CDR3 sequence: CASSSPRSGGATEQFF. The CDR3 region has the DNA TGTGCCAGCAGTTCCCCCCGAAGCGGGGGGGCCACTGAGCAGTTCTTC.

This clone occurred a few times. V usage is TRBV29-1 and J usage is TRBJ1-2; D gene ambiguous. Per the germline V gene, CDR1 is SQVTM and CDR2 is ANQGSEA. Trimming took off 0 bases at V and 5 bases at J, with 19 bases between the two ends. The CDR3 has 16 amino acids. CDR3 DNA: TGCAGCGTTGAAGATCCCCACTCAGGAAGACTATATGGCTACACCTTC. As protein: CSVEDPHSGRLYGYTF.

The V and J genes are TRBV9 and TRBJ2-5, with TRBD2 as a possible D gene (7 bases). V lost 0 bases to trimming and J lost 4 bases, with 16 bases between them. Germline V gene sequence: CDR1 SGDLS, CDR2 YYNGEE. The CDR3 covers 16 residues. This CDR3 is CASSVGGGGKRETQYF. In DNA form, the CDR3 reads TGTGCCAGCAGCGTAGGAGGGGGGGGGAAGAGAGAGACCCAGTACTTC.

This clone was observed once. The chain links TRBV10-3 to TRBJ1-2, with TRBD1 identical over 10 bases. The CDR3 extends over 19 amino acids. Germline CDR1 ENHRY, CDR2 SYGVKD. V lost 2 bases, J lost 5 bases, and 17 bases stayed unmatched. The CDR3, as DNA: TGTGCCATCAGTGAGGGCGGAAGGACAGGGGGATCTCGGGCTTATGGCTACACCTTC. This translates into CAISEGGRTGGSRAYGYTF.

The genes are TRBV6-1 and TRBJ1-3; D remains unclear. V dropped 7 bases and J dropped 4 bases, with 17 bases sitting between them. There are 15 residues in the CDR3. Germline-derived CDR1 and CDR2 are MNHNS and SASEGT. The CDR3: CASNPAIRGGNTIYF. CDR3 coding DNA: TGTGCCAGCAATCCGGCCATTCGAGGGGGAAACACCATATATTTT.

This chain joins TRBV7-9 and TRBJ1-1, with 8 bases that match TRBD1. Per the germline V gene, CDR1 is SEHNR and CDR2 is FQNEAQ (reference sequence). There are 16 residues in the CDR3. V trimming: 5 bases; J trimming: 3 bases; junction bases outside the gene matches: 11. DNA for the CDR3: TGTGCCAGCAGCCCCTCCCTACAGGGGGGATACACTGAAGCTTTCTTT. Its translation: CASSPSLQGGYTEAFF. Full variable domain (outside the CDR3, taken from reference TRBV7-9 and TRBJ1-1): DTGVSQNPRHKITKRGQNVTFRCDPISEHNRLYWYRQTLGQGPEFLTYFQNEAQLEKSRLLSDRFSAERPKGSFSTLEIQRTEQGDSAMYLCASSPSLQGGYTEAFFGQGTRLTVV.

A single count supports this clone. This chain uses TRBV6-6 with TRBJ1-1; tentatively, D is TRBD1 (5 bases). CDR1 is MNHNY and CDR2 is SVGAGI in the germline V gene (reference sequence). V was shortened by 0 bases and J by 5 bases, with 13 bases between the two germline ends. The CDR3 has 15 amino acids. DNA of the CDR3: TGTGCCAGCAGTTACTCGACCCAGGGTAGTACTGAAGCTTTCTTT. This encodes CASSYSTQGSTEAFF.